This T cell receptor beta chain was sequenced in a study of blood T cells in healthy people across ages. About the research overall: Template switching retrieved approximately one barcoded beta molecule for each two T cells. Notes on the study in general: For the donors, CMV status was unknown and possibly confounded expanded clonotype changes.

Peripheral blood samples of 9 to 10 milliliters were drawn from each donor. Together with a sample-barcoded 5' primer, a J-beta primer mix was included in a second PCR lasting about 6 to 11 cycles. TCRdb re-called the 5' RACE reads with MiXCR, one entry per CDR3 protein. The sample lists some 780,000 distinct CDR3 sequences, approximately 53% occurring once. With respect to this clonotype: Its antigen is undetermined.

The CDR3 is 13 residues long. In germline, CDR1 is SGDLS, CDR2 YYNGEE. Between the trimmed V and J ends, which lost 0 bases and 10 bases, there was a span of 12 bases. Sequenced input: blood. This TCR derives from a man in his forties in good health. The gene calls are TRBV9 and TRBJ2-3; no firm D call. The CDR3 DNA reads TGTGCCAGCAGCGTAGTGGTGGCTCGTCCGCAGTATTTT. Its protein product is CASSVVVARPQYF.